A single sample gave rise to the 2 T cell receptor beta chains below, sequenced in a study of radiation and T cells in renal cell carcinoma. Repertoires were generated with immunoSEQ multiplex PCR, while TCRdb's copy carries only in-frame clones and drops some. The profile shows over 85,000 clones, 65% to 85% of them singletons. Sample time point: baseline pretreatment blood. The treatment denotes: 15 Gy SBRT to primary tumor, nephrectomy 4 weeks later. The sample in question was blood, obtained from a patient whose treatment included radiotherapy and nephrectomy. The receptors were gathered from a man aged 55 to 69 with renal cell carcinoma.

The chain carries TRBV4-1 and TRBJ2-7, with a tentative D call TRBD2 (5 bases). V shed 1 base and J shed 2 bases, with 21 bases lying between them. Germline CDR1 and CDR2: MGHRA and YSYEKL. The CDR3 consists of 18 residues. The CDR3: CASSQAGFSTGTTYEQYF. The CDR3 bases are TGCGCCAGCAGCCAAGCCGGGTTCTCGACGGGAACCACCTACGAGCAGTACTTC.

The rearrangement uses TRBV2 and TRBJ2-5; no reliable D call. The CDR3 contains 11 residues. Germline V gives CDR1 SNHLY, CDR2 FYNNEI. The V end was cut by 2 bases, the J end by 5 bases, with 3 bases between. The CDR3 DNA reads as TGTGCCAGCAGTGAAATGGAGACCCAGTACTTC. Its translation is CASSEMETQYF.